These 18 T cell receptor beta chains were all obtained from the same sample, sequenced in a study of T cell repertoires in aging, cancer and after chemotherapy. Multiplex touch-down PCR with TRB-A/B primers amplified rearranged V-D-J TRB sequences. TCRdb analysed the multiplex PCR reads with MiXCR anew, one entry per CDR3 protein. The sample shows some 1,900 distinct CDR3 sequences, around 28% of them seen only once. Peripheral blood genomic DNA, not sorted cells or RNA, was the template. The sample was blood. The receptors here all came from a human donor with a solid tumor.

This clonotype is termed medium-sized. The chain has TRBV6-5 and TRBJ2-5; TRBD2 agrees at 8 bases. Germline loops: CDR1 MNHEY, CDR2 SVGAGI. The trim removed 5 bases at V and 3 bases at J, leaving 2 bases unmatched. The CDR3 contains 13 residues. In DNA form, the CDR3 reads TGTGCCAGCAGTCAGACTAGCGAAGAGACCCAGTACTTC. Amino acid sequence: CASSQTSEETQYF.

The V call is TRBV6-6, the J call TRBJ2-5, with 11 positions matching TRBD2. There are 16 residues in the CDR3. CDR1 and CDR2 from the germline V gene are MNHNY and SVGAGI (reference sequence). With 6 bases clipped from V and 7 bases from J, the junction kept 13 bases outside the gene matches. CDR3 sequence reads: CASSLPGLAVRGTQYF. As DNA, the CDR3 is TGTGCCAGCAGCCTCCCGGGACTAGCGGTCCGTGGGACCCAGTACTTC.

This clonotype was recorded a few times. V gene TRBV5-4 combines with J gene TRBJ2-2; D possibly matches TRBD1 or TRBD2 (5 bases each). This CDR3 region has 16 residues. The germline V gene has CDR1 SGHNT and CDR2 YYREEE (reference sequence). V dropped 2 bases and J dropped 7 bases, with 18 bases sitting between them. In DNA, the CDR3 is TGTGCCAGCAGCTTTGGGCAGGGAGTGAACGACGGGGAGCTGTTTTTT. Residues: CASSFGQGVNDGELFF.

By share of the sample, this clonotype is medium-sized. The chain recombines TRBV19 with TRBJ2-1; D possibly corresponds to TRBD2 (7 bases). The germline V gene has CDR1 LNHDA and CDR2 SQIVND (reference sequence). This CDR3 comprises 15 residues. The V end was cut by 4 bases, the J end by 6 bases, with 16 bases between. This chain's CDR3 is CASSKRGGGLNEQFF. The DNA of the CDR3 is TGTGCCAGTAGTAAAAGGGGAGGGGGTCTCAATGAGCAGTTCTTC.

This sequence joins TRBV18 and TRBJ2-1, with TRBD2 identical over 9 bases. Germline V gene data show CDR1 as KGHSH and CDR2 as LQKENI. This CDR3 contains 15 residues. V dropped 2 bases and J dropped 5; count of bases not matched to a gene: 4. This CDR3 is CASSPSGGMDNEQFF. The CDR3 DNA reads TGTGCCAGCTCACCAAGCGGGGGGATGGACAATGAGCAGTTCTTC.

The sample holds a few counts of this clonotype. The gene calls are TRBV18 and TRBJ1-4; 9 bases agree with TRBD1. After removal of 3 bases from V and 6 bases from J, the junction contained 2 bases not matched to a gene. The CDR3 has 14 residues. Germline assignment: CDR1 KGHSH and CDR2 LQKENI. Written as DNA, the CDR3 is TGTGCCAGCTCACCTAGGACAGGGGATGAAAAACTGTTTTTT. Protein product: CASSPRTGDEKLFF.

Points on this clonotype: A junction boundary mismatches the germline segment, possibly from a read error. V is TRBV6-6 and J is TRBJ2-5, with unresolved D. CDR1 MNHNY and CDR2 SVGAGI come from the germline V gene (reference sequence). This CDR3 region has 12 residues. CDR3 in DNA: TGTGCCAGCAGTTTTCAGTACGCCTGGCCCTTATTC. It is translated as CASSFQYAWPLF.

This clonotype was detected a few times. The CDR3 DNA reads as TGTGCCTGGAGTGTACCGAGGGGCAATGAAAAACTGTTTTTT. Translating it yields CAWSVPRGNEKLFF. The rearrangement links TRBV30 to TRBJ1-4; a possible D gene is TRBD1 (5 bases). This CDR3 has 14 residues. CDR1 GTSNPN and CDR2 SVGIG come from the germline V gene (reference sequence). Trimming stripped 0 bases from V and 5 bases from J, with 10 bases between.

This clonotype is medium-sized. CDR3 amino acids: CASSISQTDTQYF. The CDR3 nucleotides read TGTGCCAGTAGTATTTCCCAAACAGATACGCAGTATTTT. This chain connects TRBV19 to TRBJ2-3; no clear D. V lost 3 bases and J lost 3, with 7 bases in between. Germline CDR1 LNHDA, CDR2 SQIVND (reference sequence). The CDR3 spans 13 residues.

In DNA, the CDR3 is TGCAGCGTTGGGAACGGGGGATCCGGGGCCAACGTCCTGACTTTC. This translates into CSVGNGGSGANVLTF. The rearrangement joins TRBV29-1 to TRBJ2-6; D is perhaps TRBD2 (6 bases). Trimming shortened V by 4 bases and J by 4 bases, and 14 bases separated the two germline ends. This CDR3 is 15 amino acids long. The germline CDR1 and CDR2 sequences are SQVTM and ANQGSEA.

This clonotype is labeled as medium-sized (0.01 to 0.1%). Its ends do not fully match the called genes, so a read error is possible. V usage is TRBV6-1 and J usage is TRBJ2-1, with D unresolved. This CDR3 region has 11 residues. Germline-derived CDR1 and CDR2 are MNHNS and SASEGT. CDR3 sequence: CASSSNNEQFF. DNA of the CDR3: TGTGCCAGCAGCTCCAACAATGAGCAGTTCTTC.

As for this clonotype: The conserved closing phenylalanine or tryptophan is absent in this CDR3, likely reflecting a read error. This rearrangement joins TRBV14 to TRBJ2-7; 9 bases are shared with TRBD1. The CDR3 sequence is 14 residues long. The trim removed 5 bases at V and 4 bases at J, leaving 6 bases unmatched. The germline V gene has CDR1 SGHDN and CDR2 FVKESK. The CDR3 nucleotides read TGTGCCAGCAGCACCGGGACAGGGCGATACGAGCAGTACTCC. It translates to CASSTGTGRYEQYS.

By proportion, this clonotype is medium-sized. The chain links TRBV19 to TRBJ1-1; D remains ambiguous. Germline CDR1 reads LNHDA; CDR2 reads SQIVND (reference sequence). This CDR3 contains 13 residues. Trimming took off 6 bases at V and 8 bases at J, with 16 bases between the two ends. CDR3 region: CASSPGRSWEAFF. In nucleotides, the CDR3 is TGTGCCAGTAGCCCAGGACGGTCGTGGGAAGCTTTCTTT.

This chain joins TRBV12-3 or TRBV12-4 and TRBJ1-5, with 9 bases fitting TRBD1. The ends lost 4 bases at V and 11 bases at J; junction bases unmatched: 9. This CDR3 is built from 14 residues. The CDR3 region has the DNA TGTGCCAGCAGTTCGGACAGGGGCCTCCGGTCCCAGCATTTT. Protein product: CASSSDRGLRSQHF.

This clonotype showed up just once. The rearrangement uses TRBV29-1 and TRBJ1-4; maybe TRBD1 (5 bases). This CDR3 has 14 residues. Germline CDR1 reads SQVTM; CDR2 reads ANQGSEA. V lost 6 bases, J lost 3 bases, and 14 bases lay in between. The CDR3 is CSVAGIPANEKLFF. The CDR3 DNA follows: TGCAGCGTCGCAGGGATTCCTGCTAATGAAAAACTGTTTTTT.

The genes are TRBV27 and TRBJ2-7; maybe TRBD2 (5 bases). Germline lookup yields CDR1 MNHEY and CDR2 SMNVEV (reference sequence). The CDR3 has 13 amino acids. V was trimmed by 6 bases and J by 3 bases, leaving 12 bases between them. DNA of the CDR3: TGTGCCAGCAGCATCGGACTGGGCTACGAGCAGTACTTC. Its translation: CASSIGLGYEQYF.

The gene calls are TRBV7-2 and TRBJ1-3; the match to TRBD1 covers 9 bases. CDR1 is SGHTA, CDR2 FQGNSA, per germline. V shed 1 base, J shed 0 bases, and the junction held 16 bases outside the gene matches. The CDR3 has 21 amino acids. CDR3 DNA sequence: TGTGCCAGCAGCTTAGTAGGGGGGGGACAGGGAATGTCTCGCTCTGGAAACACCATATATTTT. Translated, it gives CASSLVGGGQGMSRSGNTIYF.

By share, this clonotype ranks as medium-sized. This rearrangement joins TRBV6-5 to TRBJ2-1; D is uncertain. Looked up from germline, CDR1 is MNHEY and CDR2 is SVGAGI. The CDR3 extends over 10 amino acids. Trimming cost V 6 bases and J 14 bases, with 11 bases left between them. This chain's CDR3 is CASRPPPKFF. The CDR3 nucleotides read TGTGCCAGCAGACCCCCCCCTAAGTTCTTC.